This T cell receptor beta chain was observed in a study of T cell responses to AZD1222 COVID-19 vaccine. Sequencing was performed with immunoSEQ multiplex PCR; in TCRdb, only in-frame clones are kept and a portion is missing. The profile shows roughly 100,000 clones, approximately 88% of them singletons. Germline V lookup: CDR1 MNHEY, CDR2 SMNVEV (reference sequence). This CDR3 contains 16 residues. Between the trimmed V and J ends, which lost 0 bases and 2 bases, there was a span of 11 bases. The input for sequencing was peripheral blood, taken on day 0 of AZD1222 vaccination. The chain joins TRBV27 to TRBJ2-1, with a weak D call TRBD1 (5 bases). The clonotype originates from an adult in good health. The CDR3 here is CASSLSGQGPYNEQFF. In nucleotides, the CDR3 is TGTGCCAGCAGTTTATCGGGGCAGGGCCCCTACAATGAGCAGTTCTTC.